The rows below give T cell receptor beta chains drawn from one sample of a study of shared clonotypes between healthy human individuals. The repertoire was sequenced with immunoSEQ multiplex PCR; TCRdb's copy has only in-frame clones and lacks some. The data show hundreds of thousands of clones, around 74% seen once. The sample was memory CD4+ T cells sorted from blood. The receptors come from a woman in her 30s in good health. Both conserved end residues are part of each CDR3. A D gene is named only where the DNA matches it firmly. Rows give clone size only sometimes, using once, few, many, or a class for an expanded clone.

V gene,clone size,D gene,J gene,CDR3 DNA,CDR3 protein
TRBV28,NA,TRBD2,TRBJ2-7,TGTGCCAGCAGGGTACGGGAGGGCCTGGGCGAGCAGTACTTC,CASRVREGLGEQYF
TRBV6-1,NA,NA,TRBJ2-7,TGTGCCAGCAGTGACCTGGCAGGGGCAAGGGTCGAGCAGTACTTC,CASSDLAGARVEQYF
TRBV5-1,NA,NA,TRBJ2-4,TGCGCCAGCAGCTTAAGCCAGGGGAGCAACATTCAGTACTTC,CASSLSQGSNIQYF
TRBV5-6,NA,TRBD2,TRBJ2-1,TGTGCCAGCAGCTACTATTCTAGCGGGAGGGCCAATGAGCAGTTCTTC,CASSYYSSGRANEQFF
TRBV14,NA,NA,TRBJ2-7,TGTGCCAGCAGCCGACAGGCCAGCTCCTACGAGCAGTACTTC,CASSRQASSYEQYF
TRBV5-1,NA,NA,TRBJ2-2,TGCGCCAGGAGGGTCATCGCTGAGCACACCGGGGAGCTGTTTTTT,CARRVIAEHTGELFF
TRBV28,NA,NA,TRBJ1-5,TGTGCCAGCAGTTTACCGGGAAGTAGCAATCAGCCCCAGCATTTT,CASSLPGSSNQPQHF
TRBV2,NA,NA,TRBJ2-1,TGTGCCAGCTATTCGGGATCCTACAATGAGCAGTTCTTC,CASYSGSYNEQFF
TRBV7-2,NA,NA,TRBJ2-4,TGTGCCAGCAGCTTACAGGCGCAAAACATTCAGTACTTC,CASSLQAQNIQYF
TRBV6-1,NA,TRBD2,TRBJ2-1,TGTGCCAGCAGTGAAGGGTGGTCTAGCGGGAAGAGTGAGCAGTTCTTC,CASSEGWSSGKSEQFF
TRBV7-8,few,NA,TRBJ2-7,TGTGCCAGCAGCTCACGTCCAGAGATGGGCTACGAGCAGTACTTC,CASSSRPEMGYEQYF
TRBV5-1,NA,TRBD1,TRBJ2-3,TGCGCCAGCAGCTCGACAGGGAGAGAGACAGATACGCAGTATTTT,CASSSTGRETDTQYF
TRBV15,NA,TRBD2,TRBJ2-3,TGTGCCACCAGCGGATATGAAGCGGGAGGAACAGATACGCAGTATTTT,CATSGYEAGGTDTQYF
TRBV11-3,few,NA,TRBJ2-1,TGTGCCAGCAGCTTAGCGACTGACTACAATGAGCAGTTCTTC,CASSLATDYNEQFF
TRBV7-6,NA,NA,TRBJ2-3,TGTGCCAGCAGCTTAGAAGCACAGGGGAGGACAGATACGCAGTATTTT,CASSLEAQGRTDTQYF
TRBV5-1,NA,NA,TRBJ1-3,TGCGCCAGCAGCTCGGGGGACCGAGATGTTGGCACCATATATTTT,CASSSGDRDVGTIYF
TRBV7-2,NA,NA,TRBJ2-7,TGTGCCAGCAGCTTACGTGGGGGGGCTCACGAGCAGTACTTC,CASSLRGGAHEQYF
TRBV7-9,NA,TRBD1,TRBJ1-2,TGTGCCAGCAGCCTAAGGACAGGGGGGTTCGACTATGGCTACACCTTC,CASSLRTGGFDYGYTF
TRBV27,NA,NA,TRBJ1-1,TGTGCCAGCAGCCAAACAGTTCCGAACACTGAAGCTTTCTTT,CASSQTVPNTEAFF
TRBV5-1,few,TRBD1,TRBJ2-2,TGCGCCAGCAGCTGGGACAGGGAAGGGGAGCTGTTTTTT,CASSWDREGELFF
TRBV4-1,NA,TRBD1,TRBJ2-1,TGCGCCAGCAGCCAGGAGACAGGGGAATTTTACAATGAGCAGTTCTTC,CASSQETGEFYNEQFF
TRBV5-1,NA,TRBD1,TRBJ1-1,TGCGCCAGCAGCTCCGGACTGACAGGGCAGGATGAAGCTTTCTTT,CASSSGLTGQDEAFF
TRBV6-4,once,NA,TRBJ1-3,TGTGCCAGCACTAGGACTCCAGAAGGGGCTGGAAACACCATATATTTT,CASTRTPEGAGNTIYF
TRBV5-6,NA,TRBD1,TRBJ2-2,TGTGCCAGCAGCCGTGGACAGGGGGTGGCCGGGGAGCTGTTTTTT,CASSRGQGVAGELFF
TRBV6-5,NA,NA,TRBJ1-5,TGTGCCAGCAGGACCGGAGGACTACGAGATCAGCCCCAGCATTTT,CASRTGGLRDQPQHF
TRBV6-1,NA,TRBD1,TRBJ1-6,TGTGCCAGCAGTGATTCCACAGGGGAGGTTCCCAATTCACCCCTCCACTTT,CASSDSTGEVPNSPLHF